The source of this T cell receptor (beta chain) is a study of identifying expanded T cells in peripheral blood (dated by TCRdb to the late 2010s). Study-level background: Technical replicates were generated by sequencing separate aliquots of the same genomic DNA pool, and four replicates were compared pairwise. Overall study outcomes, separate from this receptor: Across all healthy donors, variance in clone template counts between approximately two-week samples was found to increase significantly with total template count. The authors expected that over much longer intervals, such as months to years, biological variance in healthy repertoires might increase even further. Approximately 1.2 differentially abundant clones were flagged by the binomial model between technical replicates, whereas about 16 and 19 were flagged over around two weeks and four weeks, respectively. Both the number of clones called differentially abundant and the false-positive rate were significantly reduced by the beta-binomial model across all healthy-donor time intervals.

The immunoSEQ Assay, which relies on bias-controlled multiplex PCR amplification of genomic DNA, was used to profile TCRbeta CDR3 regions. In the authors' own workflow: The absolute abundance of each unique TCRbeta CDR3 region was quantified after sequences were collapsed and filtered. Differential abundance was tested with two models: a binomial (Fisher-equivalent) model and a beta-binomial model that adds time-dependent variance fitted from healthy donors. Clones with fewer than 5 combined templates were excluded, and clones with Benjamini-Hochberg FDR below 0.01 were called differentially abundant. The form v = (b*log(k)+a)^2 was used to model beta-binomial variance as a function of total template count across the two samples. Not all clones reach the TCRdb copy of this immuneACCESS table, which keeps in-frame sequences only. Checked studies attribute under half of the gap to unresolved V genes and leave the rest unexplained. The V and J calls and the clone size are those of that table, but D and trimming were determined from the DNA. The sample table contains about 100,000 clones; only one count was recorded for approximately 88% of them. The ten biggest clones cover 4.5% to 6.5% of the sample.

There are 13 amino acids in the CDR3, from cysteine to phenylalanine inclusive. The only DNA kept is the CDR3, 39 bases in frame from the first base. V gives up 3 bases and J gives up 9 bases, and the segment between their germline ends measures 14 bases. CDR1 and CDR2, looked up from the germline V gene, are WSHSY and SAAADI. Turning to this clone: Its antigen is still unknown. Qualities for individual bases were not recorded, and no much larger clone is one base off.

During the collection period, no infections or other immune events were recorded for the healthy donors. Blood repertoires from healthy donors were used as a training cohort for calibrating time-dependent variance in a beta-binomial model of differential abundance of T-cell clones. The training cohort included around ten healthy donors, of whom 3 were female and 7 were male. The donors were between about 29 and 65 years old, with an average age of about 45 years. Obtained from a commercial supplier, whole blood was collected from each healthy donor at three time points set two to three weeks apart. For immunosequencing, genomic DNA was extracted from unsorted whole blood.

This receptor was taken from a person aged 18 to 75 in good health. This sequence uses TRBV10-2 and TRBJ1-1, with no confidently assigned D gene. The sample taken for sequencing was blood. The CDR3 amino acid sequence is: CASSDEPRQKAFF. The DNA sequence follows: TGCGCCAGCAGTGATGAGCCGCGCCAGAAAGCTTTCTTT.